The 18 T cell receptor beta chains given below trace back to one sample, sequenced in a study of shared clonotypes between healthy human individuals. The protocol was immunoSEQ multiplex PCR, while the TCRdb copy is restricted to in-frame clones and leaves out a portion. The sample consists of about 490,000 clones, 76% of them appearing once. The sample was PBMCs. The receptors originated from a woman between 40 and 50 years old in good health. Some clones in this sample may be carry-over from other donors' samples.

This rearrangement joins TRBV2 to TRBJ2-2, with a weak D call TRBD1 (5 bases). V shed 4 bases and J shed 2 bases, with 11 bases lying between them. Germline V gene lookup returns CDR1 SNHLY and CDR2 FYNNEI. The CDR3 runs to 15 residues. The CDR3 DNA reads as TGTGCCAGCAGTGTAGAGACAGCCAACACCGGGGAGCTGTTTTTT. It encodes CASSVETANTGELFF.

About this clone itself: A much larger clonotype is one base distant, so this may be a read error. Additional DNA sequences in this sample encode the identical CDR3. Here the CDR3 reads CASSQQKEGYGYTF. The CDR3 nucleotides are TGCGCCAGCAGCCAACAGAAGGAAGGCTATGGCTACACCTTT. V is TRBV4-1 and J is TRBJ1-2; D call uncertain. Germline V lookup: CDR1 MGHRA, CDR2 YSYEKL. The CDR3 is made up of 14 amino acids.

This chain joins TRBV30 and TRBJ2-1; D could derive from TRBD1 or TRBD2 (5 bases each). CDR3 length: 13 residues. V was pared by 0 bases and J by 11 bases, with 14 bases between. Germline V lookup: CDR1 GTSNPN, CDR2 SVGIG (reference sequence). The CDR3 reads CAWSVLVGEQQFF. CDR3 DNA sequence: TGTGCCTGGAGTGTACTCGTGGGGGAGCAGCAGTTCTTC.

The chain has TRBV27 and TRBJ1-2, with D perhaps TRBD1 (6 bases). The V end lost 3 bases, the J end lost 7 bases, and 15 bases lay between the germline ends. The CDR3 runs 14 residues. Germline CDR1 reads MNHEY; CDR2 reads SMNVEV (reference sequence). The CDR3 DNA reads as TGTGCCAGCAGTTTGCAGGGACAACCTTTTGGCTACACCTTC. It codes for CASSLQGQPFGYTF.

Only one count was recorded for this clone. This chain connects TRBV5-4 to TRBJ1-1; D unresolved. The germline CDR1 and CDR2 sequences are SGHNT and YYREEE (reference sequence). The ends were cut back, 0 bases at V and 1 base at J, with 10 bases in the middle. The CDR3 runs 15 residues. CDR3 amino acids: CASSLVLDGNTEAFF. The CDR3 region has the DNA TGTGCCAGCAGCTTGGTCCTGGACGGGAACACTGAAGCTTTCTTT.

The chain carries TRBV30 and TRBJ1-3, with D perhaps TRBD1 (5 bases). CDR3 length equals 14 residues. The V and J ends lost 7 bases and 0 bases respectively, with 13 bases between them. In germline, CDR1 is GTSNPN, CDR2 SVGIG (reference sequence). CDR3 in DNA: TGTGCCTATACGGGGACCCTCTCTGGAAACACCATATATTTT. It yields the protein CAYTGTLSGNTIYF.

The rearrangement links TRBV5-6 to TRBJ2-1, with D possibly TRBD2 on 6 matching bases. Looked up from germline, CDR1 is SGHDT and CDR2 is YYEEEE. The CDR3 runs to 14 residues. V dropped 3 bases and J dropped 2 bases, with 9 bases sitting between them. Written as DNA, the CDR3 is TGTGCCAGCAGCTACACTAGCCCCTACAATGAGCAGTTCTTC. Amino acid sequence: CASSYTSPYNEQFF.

V usage is TRBV6-1 and J usage is TRBJ1-5; D unresolved. V lost 3 bases to trimming and J lost 2 bases, with 20 bases between them. Per germline, CDR1 MNHNS and CDR2 SASEGT. There are 18 residues in the CDR3. The CDR3 loop is CASSDLWFGGLRNQPQHF. As DNA, the CDR3 is TGTGCCAGCAGTGATTTGTGGTTTGGAGGACTTCGCAATCAGCCCCAGCATTTT.

The chain joins TRBV28 to TRBJ2-7; 10 positions agree with TRBD2. CDR3 length equals 15 residues. J was trimmed by 4 bases and V by 5 bases; bases with no gene match: 8. In germline, CDR1 is MDHEN, CDR2 SYDVKM. Here the CDR3 DNA reads TGTGCCAGCAGTGTACCGGGACTAGCGACATACGAGCAGTACTTC. It specifies CASSVPGLATYEQYF.

Concerning this clone itself: The same CDR3 can be traced to other DNA sequences in this sample. The chain combines TRBV19 with TRBJ2-5; D is tentatively TRBD1 or TRBD2 (5 bases each). From germline, CDR1 is LNHDA and CDR2 SQIVND (reference sequence). Trimming cost V 6 bases and J 1 base, with 9 bases left between them. The CDR3 has 13 residues. In nucleotides, the CDR3 is TGTGCCAGTAGCGGGACGGCCCAAGAGACCCAGTACTTC. Amino acids: CASSGTAQETQYF.

This chain connects TRBV5-6 to TRBJ2-1, with D perhaps matching TRBD1 (5 bases). The CDR3 consists of 15 residues. Germline V lookup: CDR1 SGHDT, CDR2 YYEEEE. V shed 0 bases and J shed 6 bases, with 13 bases lying between them. Here the CDR3 reads CASSLGQGWGNEQFF. The CDR3 DNA reads TGTGCCAGCAGCTTGGGGCAGGGATGGGGCAATGAGCAGTTCTTC.

This clone was counted a few times. CDR3 nucleotides: TGTGCCTGGAGTGCTTCATTGGAGGTAGCTTTCTTT. Residues: CAWSASLEVAFF. This chain connects TRBV30 to TRBJ1-1; D is unclear. The V end was cut by 1 base, the J end by 10 bases, with 13 bases between. Germline values: CDR1 GTSNPN, CDR2 SVGIG (reference sequence). The CDR3 totals 12 residues. The whole variable domain, filled in from reference TRBV30 and TRBJ1-1, reads SQTIHQWPATLVQPVGSPLSLECTVEGTSNPNLYWYRQAAGRGLQLLFYSVGIGQISSEVPQNLSASRPQDRQFILSSKKLLLSDSGFYLCAWSASLEVAFFGQGTRLTVV.

For this clone: Since a much larger clone is just one base distant, this may be a read error. The same CDR3 can be traced to other DNA sequences in this sample. The chain recombines TRBV30 with TRBJ1-4, with unresolved D. CDR1 is GTSNPN, CDR2 SVGIG, per germline (reference sequence). Trimming took 4 bases from V and 5 from J, leaving 14 bases between them. This CDR3 contains 14 residues. The DNA of the CDR3 is TGTGCCTGGATGGGGAGACAACCGAATGAAAAACTGTTTTTT. Protein sequence: CAWMGRQPNEKLFF.

In the case of this clone: Within the sample, other DNA sequences also encode this same CDR3. V is TRBV6-6 and J is TRBJ2-7, with D unclear. Per germline, CDR1 MNHNY and CDR2 SVGAGI (reference sequence). The CDR3 is 12 amino acids. V was cut by 6 bases and J by 1 base, with 7 bases left in between. CDR3 sequence (DNA): TGTGCCAGCAGCCCGAGTTCCTACGAGCAGTACTTC. It yields the protein CASSPSSYEQYF.

To note about this clone: Other DNA sequences in the sample encode the same CDR3. The V call is TRBV5-1, the J call TRBJ2-2, with TRBD1 as a possible D gene (7 bases). The CDR3 length is 15 residues. In germline, CDR1 is SGHRS, CDR2 YFSETQ. Trimming shortened V by 0 bases and J by 4 bases, and 10 bases separated the two germline ends. The CDR3 loop reads CASSLDRGGTGELFF. CDR3 DNA sequence: TGCGCCAGCAGCTTGGACAGGGGAGGCACCGGGGAGCTGTTTTTT.

V and J are TRBV6-4 and TRBJ2-1, with 10 bases lining up with TRBD2. Germline CDR1 and CDR2: MRHNA and SNTAGT. V shed 5 bases, J shed 6 bases, and the junction held 7 bases outside the gene matches. The CDR3 is 15 amino acids. This CDR3 reads CASSPLAGEVNEQFF. The CDR3 DNA follows: TGTGCCAGCAGTCCCCTAGCGGGAGAGGTCAATGAGCAGTTCTTC.

This chain connects TRBV5-1 to TRBJ2-7; D perhaps matches TRBD1 (5 bases). This CDR3 has 15 residues. CDR1 and CDR2 from the germline V gene are SGHRS and YFSETQ. V was pared by 4 bases and J by 2 bases, with 16 bases between. The CDR3 DNA follows: TGCGCCAGCAGCCCCCAGGGCTCAAGGCCCTACGAGCAGTACTTC. Translating it yields CASSPQGSRPYEQYF.

The J gene is TRBJ2-3, the V gene TRBV6-5, with 8 bases matching TRBD1. The CDR3 runs 15 residues. The trim removed 5 bases at V and 7 bases at J, leaving 11 bases unmatched. Germline V gives CDR1 MNHEY, CDR2 SVGAGI. CDR3 nucleotide sequence: TGTGCCAGCAGTGGCCTGGGGACAGGCCCCAATACGCAGTATTTT. It translates to CASSGLGTGPNTQYF.